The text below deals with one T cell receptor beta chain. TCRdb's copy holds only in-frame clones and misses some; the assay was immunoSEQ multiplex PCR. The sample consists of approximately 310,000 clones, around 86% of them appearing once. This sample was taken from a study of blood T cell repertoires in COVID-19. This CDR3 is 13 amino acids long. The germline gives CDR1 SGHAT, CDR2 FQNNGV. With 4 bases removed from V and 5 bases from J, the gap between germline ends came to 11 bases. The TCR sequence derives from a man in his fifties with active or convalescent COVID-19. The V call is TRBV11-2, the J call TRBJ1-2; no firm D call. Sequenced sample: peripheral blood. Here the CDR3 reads CASSSGYGYGYTF. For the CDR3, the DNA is TGTGCCAGCAGCTCGGGGTACGGGTATGGCTACACCTTC.